Listed below are T cell receptor beta chains from one sample, sequenced in a study of beta chain features in type 1 diabetes. Profiling relied on immunoSEQ multiplex PCR, and the TCRdb table lists in-frame clones only, not all of them. The sample records roughly 340,000 clones, approximately 12% being singletons. The sample was naive CD4+ T cells from blood. All receptors come from a woman under 30 with type 1 diabetes. Each CDR3 is given with its conserved first and last residue.

j_gene: TRBJ2-5
v_gene: TRBV2
CDR3aa: CASSGRRETQYF

j_gene: TRBJ2-1
v_gene: TRBV4-3
CDR3aa: CASSPGTSGRSHREQFF

j_gene: TRBJ1-4
v_gene: TRBV5-6
CDR3aa: CASSLLSGLNEKLFF

j_gene: TRBJ2-7
v_gene: TRBV18
CDR3aa: CASSATLGAVYEQYF

j_gene: TRBJ2-1
v_gene: TRBV27
CDR3aa: CASKREGGNEQFF

j_gene: TRBJ2-7
v_gene: TRBV7-9
CDR3aa: CASSGQGLSYEQYF

j_gene: TRBJ2-5
v_gene: TRBV4-2
CDR3aa: CASSLEGFGETQYF

j_gene: TRBJ2-5
v_gene: TRBV2
CDR3aa: CASSGQGASQETQYF

j_gene: TRBJ1-6
v_gene: TRBV30
CDR3aa: CAWSVTAYNSPLHF

j_gene: TRBJ1-4
v_gene: TRBV2
CDR3aa: CASSEAGRGRVFF

j_gene: TRBJ2-4
v_gene: TRBV6-5
CDR3aa: CASGSAEGAKNIQYF

j_gene: TRBJ2-5
v_gene: TRBV19
CDR3aa: CASSIGVRSATQYF

j_gene: TRBJ2-1
v_gene: TRBV6-5
CDR3aa: CASSYSLDRVNNEQFF

j_gene: TRBJ2-2
v_gene: TRBV15
CDR3aa: CATSREPSADTGELFF

j_gene: TRBJ2-2
v_gene: TRBV4-1
CDR3aa: CASSQESGSGELFF

j_gene: TRBJ2-3
v_gene: TRBV6-5
CDR3aa: CASSLGLANTDTQYF

j_gene: TRBJ2-1
v_gene: TRBV9
CDR3aa: CASSVGAASSYNEQFF

j_gene: TRBJ2-1
v_gene: TRBV5-1
CDR3aa: CASSLLAGGGNEQFF

j_gene: TRBJ2-7
v_gene: TRBV5-1
CDR3aa: CASSAGQGAGEQYF

j_gene: TRBJ2-5
v_gene: TRBV7-2
CDR3aa: CASSFGPNQETQYF

j_gene: TRBJ2-3
v_gene: TRBV15
CDR3aa: CATSRALAISTDTQYF

j_gene: TRBJ1-5
v_gene: TRBV2
CDR3aa: CASSGTGNQPQHF

j_gene: TRBJ2-7
v_gene: TRBV30
CDR3aa: CAWSGQRYEQYF

j_gene: TRBJ1-1
v_gene: TRBV12-5
CDR3aa: CASGGGTGYTEAFF

j_gene: TRBJ2-5
v_gene: TRBV4-3
CDR3aa: CASSQEGGSGTQYF

j_gene: TRBJ2-3
v_gene: TRBV27
CDR3aa: CASSRSVEHHSTDTQYF

j_gene: TRBJ1-2
v_gene: TRBV28
CDR3aa: CASSLWGATYGYTF

j_gene: TRBJ2-1
v_gene: TRBV28
CDR3aa: CASRDRYNEQFF

j_gene: TRBJ2-4
v_gene: TRBV7-8
CDR3aa: CASSLAGGENIQYF

j_gene: TRBJ1-2
v_gene: TRBV7-9
CDR3aa: CASSRSGGQFYGYTF

j_gene: TRBJ2-7
v_gene: TRBV2
CDR3aa: CASTGQGTGIYEQYF

j_gene: TRBJ2-5
v_gene: TRBV6-5
CDR3aa: CASSVAGWETQYF

j_gene: TRBJ2-1
v_gene: TRBV28
CDR3aa: CASSLQDREGNEQFF

j_gene: TRBJ1-5
v_gene: TRBV19
CDR3aa: CASSIDLSSQPQHF

j_gene: TRBJ2-3
v_gene: TRBV7-3
CDR3aa: CASSLYSEGTDTQYF

j_gene: TRBJ2-7
v_gene: TRBV30
CDR3aa: CAWICSLREFPISYEQYF

j_gene: TRBJ1-1
v_gene: TRBV30
CDR3aa: CAWSRLPGIMNTEAFF

j_gene: TRBJ1-1
v_gene: TRBV7-2
CDR3aa: CASSFSPTGVPNTEAFF

j_gene: TRBJ2-7
v_gene: TRBV10-2
CDR3aa: CASRLAGAGEQYF

j_gene: TRBJ2-7
v_gene: TRBV11-2
CDR3aa: CASSLQSGGGYEQYF

j_gene: TRBJ2-7
v_gene: TRBV5-1
CDR3aa: CASSPEQAGSYEQYF

j_gene: TRBJ2-2
v_gene: TRBV28
CDR3aa: CASGATPNTGELFF

j_gene: TRBJ1-5
v_gene: TRBV5-1
CDR3aa: CASSLAYPGGPQHF

j_gene: TRBJ1-2
v_gene: TRBV27
CDR3aa: CASSSSGTGDYGYTF

j_gene: TRBJ1-2
v_gene: TRBV18
CDR3aa: CASSQNVDGDYGYTF

j_gene: TRBJ2-7
v_gene: TRBV5-1
CDR3aa: CASSPGTSGRAGVYEQYF

j_gene: TRBJ2-1
v_gene: TRBV5-1
CDR3aa: CASSLTTGREQFF

j_gene: TRBJ2-1
v_gene: TRBV29-1
CDR3aa: CSVVWRRGRDNEQFF

j_gene: TRBJ1-2
v_gene: TRBV28
CDR3aa: CASSLGSYGYTF

j_gene: TRBJ2-2
v_gene: TRBV23-1
CDR3aa: CASSCSGLALTGELFF

j_gene: TRBJ1-1
v_gene: TRBV6-1
CDR3aa: CASRLRTEAFF

j_gene: TRBJ1-1
v_gene: TRBV5-4
CDR3aa: CASSPSYGYESTEAFF